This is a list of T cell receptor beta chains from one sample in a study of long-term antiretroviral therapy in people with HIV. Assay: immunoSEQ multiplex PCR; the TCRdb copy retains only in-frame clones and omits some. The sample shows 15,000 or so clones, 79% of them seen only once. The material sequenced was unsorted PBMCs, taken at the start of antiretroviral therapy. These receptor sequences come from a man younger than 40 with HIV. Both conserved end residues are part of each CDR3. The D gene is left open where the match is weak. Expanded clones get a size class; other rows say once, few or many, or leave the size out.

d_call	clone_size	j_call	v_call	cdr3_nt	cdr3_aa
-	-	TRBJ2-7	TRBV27	TGTGCCAGCAGTCCTACCACCTACTACGAGCAGTACTTC	CASSPTTYYEQYF
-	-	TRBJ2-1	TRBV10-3	TGTGCCATTTCTAGCCCAGGGGCCTACAATGAGCAGTTCTTC	CAISSPGAYNEQFF
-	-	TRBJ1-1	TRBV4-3	TGCGCCAGCAGCCAAGGCCTGAACCTCCGGCCAATGAACACTGAAGCTTTCTTT	CASSQGLNLRPMNTEAFF
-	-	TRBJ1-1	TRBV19	TGTGCCAGTAGTTCTGGGGGTTGGACTGAAGCTTTCTTT	CASSSGGWTEAFF
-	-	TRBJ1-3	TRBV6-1	TGTGCCAGCAGTATGAGGTCCGGAAACACCATATATTTT	CASSMRSGNTIYF
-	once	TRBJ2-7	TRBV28	TGTGCCAGCAGTTCCTCTCACAGGGTCTACGAGCAGTACTTC	CASSSSHRVYEQYF
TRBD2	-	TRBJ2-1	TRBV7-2	TGTGCCAGCAGCTTAGTCTCTAGCGGGAGGAACAATGAGCAGTTCTTC	CASSLVSSGRNNEQFF
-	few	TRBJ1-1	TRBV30	TGTGCCTGGAGTGATGAGGGTTACACTGAAGCTTTCTTT	CAWSDEGYTEAFF
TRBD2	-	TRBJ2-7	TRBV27	TGTGCCAGCAGGTTGACTAGCGGGAGGGCCTCCAACGAGCAGTACTTC	CASRLTSGRASNEQYF
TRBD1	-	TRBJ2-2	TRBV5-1	TGCGCCAGCAGCAGGGGGACAGGGGACAACCTAAACACCGGGGAGCTGTTTTTT	CASSRGTGDNLNTGELFF
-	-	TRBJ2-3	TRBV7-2	TGTGCCAGCAACCAAGCCCAGTCATCGGATACGCAGTATTTT	CASNQAQSSDTQYF
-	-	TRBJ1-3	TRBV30	TGTGCCTGTCCGGACGGCTCTGGAAACACCATATATTTT	CACPDGSGNTIYF
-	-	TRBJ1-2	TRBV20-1	TGCAGTGCTAGGGGTGGGGGAGGCTACACCTTC	CSARGGGGYTF
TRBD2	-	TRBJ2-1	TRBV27	TGTGCCAGCACCACGGCTAGCGGGAGGGCCTACAATGAGCAGTTCTTC	CASTTASGRAYNEQFF
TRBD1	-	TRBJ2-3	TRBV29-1	TGCAGCGTTTTGATTCAGGGGGTAAGCACAGATACGCAGTATTTT	CSVLIQGVSTDTQYF
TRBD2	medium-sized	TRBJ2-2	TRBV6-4	TGTGCCAGCAGTTTGCTAGCGGGAGATAACACCGGGGAGCTGTTTTTT	CASSLLAGDNTGELFF
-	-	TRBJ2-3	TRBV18	TGTGCCAGCTCACAACAGAGTTCTAGCACAGATACGCAGTATTTT	CASSQQSSSTDTQYF
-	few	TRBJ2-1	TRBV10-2	TGCGCCAGCACGGAAGACAATGAGCAGTTCTTC	CASTEDNEQFF
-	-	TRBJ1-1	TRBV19	TGTGCCAGTAGTGTTAACATCGGGGTCCCTGAAGCTTTCTTT	CASSVNIGVPEAFF
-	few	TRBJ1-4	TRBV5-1	TGCGCCAGCAGCTTGTGGGGGGGGGAGTACGAAAAACTGTTTTTT	CASSLWGGEYEKLFF
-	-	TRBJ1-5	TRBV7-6	TGTGCCAGCAGTTCGGACGAGACCCAGCCCCAGCATTTT	CASSSDETQPQHF
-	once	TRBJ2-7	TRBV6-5	TGTGCCAGCAGAGATGGCAGTTTCGAGGACGAGCAGTACTTC	CASRDGSFEDEQYF
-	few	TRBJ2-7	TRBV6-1	TGTGCCAGCGCCTGGGATCCAGAATCCTACGAGCAGTACTTC	CASAWDPESYEQYF
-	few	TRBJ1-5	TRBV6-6	TGTGCCAGCAGTGGACTTCGAAGCAATCAGCCCCAGCATTTT	CASSGLRSNQPQHF
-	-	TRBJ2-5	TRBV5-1	TGCGCCAGCAGCCGTAACCTTGACAGGAGGGGTAGCAAGGAGACCCAGTACTTC	CASSRNLDRRGSKETQYF
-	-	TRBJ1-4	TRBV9	TGTGCCAGCAGCCCCGGGGGTACCCCGGTAGGTGAAAAACTGTTTTTT	CASSPGGTPVGEKLFF
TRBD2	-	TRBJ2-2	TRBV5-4	TGTGCCAGCAGCGCAGGGACTAGCGGGAACACCGGGGAGCTGTTTTTT	CASSAGTSGNTGELFF
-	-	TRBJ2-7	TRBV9	TGTGCCAGCAGCGCCAACGTCCGCGGGACACGGAACGAGCAGTACTTC	CASSANVRGTRNEQYF
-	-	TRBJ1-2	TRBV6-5	TGTGCCAGCAGCTCTGTGGGGGGGTCCTATGGCTACACCTTC	CASSSVGGSYGYTF
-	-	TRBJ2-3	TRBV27	TGTGCCAGCAGTTTCGCTCCCACAGATACGCAGTATTTT	CASSFAPTDTQYF
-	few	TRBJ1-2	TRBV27	TGTGCCAGCAGTTTATCTGGCTATGGCTACACCTTC	CASSLSGYGYTF
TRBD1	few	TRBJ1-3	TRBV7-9	TGTGCCAGCAGCCATGGGACAGGGGAGACTGGAAACACCATATATTTT	CASSHGTGETGNTIYF
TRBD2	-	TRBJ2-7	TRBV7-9	TGTGCCAGCAGCGCCCTAGCGGGAGTGTTCTCCTACGAGCAGTACTTC	CASSALAGVFSYEQYF
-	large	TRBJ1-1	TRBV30	TGTGCCTGGAGTGACAACACTGAAGCTTTCTTT	CAWSDNTEAFF
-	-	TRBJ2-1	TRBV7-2	TGTGCCAGCAGCTTAGTTGTAAGGAGCTCCTACAATGAGCAGTTCTTC	CASSLVVRSSYNEQFF
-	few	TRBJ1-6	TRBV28	TGTGCCAGCAGTCCACCGGGGGGGAGATCCCTCCACTTT	CASSPPGGRSLHF
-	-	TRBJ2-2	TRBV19	TGTGCCAGTAAGCGACCCTGGGACTCCGCCGGGGAGCTGTTTTTT	CASKRPWDSAGELFF
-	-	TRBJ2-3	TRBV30	TGTGCCTGGAGTGTAAGACCAGATACGCAGTATTTT	CAWSVRPDTQYF
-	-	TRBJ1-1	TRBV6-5	TGTGCCAGCAGCCAAACAGGGATAACTGAAGCTTTCTTT	CASSQTGITEAFF
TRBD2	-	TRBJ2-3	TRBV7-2	TGTGCCAGCAGCCGGTCTAGCGGGAGCACAGATACGCAGTATTTT	CASSRSSGSTDTQYF
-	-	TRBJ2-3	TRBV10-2	TGCGCCAGCAGGCCCCTAGCTAGCACAGATACGCAGTATTTT	CASRPLASTDTQYF
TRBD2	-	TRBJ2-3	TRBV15	TGTGCCACCGGCCCCGGGAGCGGGAGGCCTCTGGTGGATACGCAGTATTTT	CATGPGSGRPLVDTQYF
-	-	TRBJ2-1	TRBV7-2	TGTGCCAGCAGCTTGGGCTTTATACTAATCAATGAGCAGTTCTTC	CASSLGFILINEQFF
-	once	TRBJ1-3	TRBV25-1	TGTGCCATACCCCTGAGGGGTATCGGAAACACCATATATTTT	CAIPLRGIGNTIYF
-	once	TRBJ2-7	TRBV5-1	TGCGCCAGCAGCTCTGCCTCGAACTCCTACGAGCAGTACTTC	CASSSASNSYEQYF
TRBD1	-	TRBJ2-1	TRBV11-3	TGTGCCAGCAGCTTAGCAATCACGAGGGACAGGGGGAGAAAGTACAATGAGCAGTTCTTC	CASSLAITRDRGRKYNEQFF
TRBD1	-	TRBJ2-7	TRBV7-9	TGTGCCAGCAGCCGGACAGGGAACGAGCAGTACTTC	CASSRTGNEQYF
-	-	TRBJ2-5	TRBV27	TGTGCCAGCAGGTCAACCTCGATGGGGCAAGAGACCCAGTACTTC	CASRSTSMGQETQYF
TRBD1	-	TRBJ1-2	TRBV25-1	TGTGCCAGCAGACTGGGACAGGGGTTGAGCGGCTACACCTTC	CASRLGQGLSGYTF
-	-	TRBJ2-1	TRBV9	TGTGCCAGCAGCTCGCGTACCCAGGGGGGTTTGAATGAGCAGTTCTTC	CASSSRTQGGLNEQFF
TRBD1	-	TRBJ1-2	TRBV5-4	TGTGCCAGCAGCTGGGACCGGACAGGGGGCGGCGGCTACACCTTC	CASSWDRTGGGGYTF
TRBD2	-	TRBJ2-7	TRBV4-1	TGCGCCAGCAGCCAAGAAGCCGGGACTAGCGGGGGGACCTACGAGCAGTACTTC	CASSQEAGTSGGTYEQYF
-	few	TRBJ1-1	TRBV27	TGTGCCAGCGTTAGAGGGGGCACTGAAGCTTTCTTT	CASVRGGTEAFF
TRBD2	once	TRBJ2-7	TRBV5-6	TGTGCCAGCAGCTGGGGGACTAGCGGGATCTACTTC	CASSWGTSGIYF
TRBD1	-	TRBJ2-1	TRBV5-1	TGCGCCAGCAGCTTGGGAGGACAGGGGAACTACAATGAGCAGTTCTTC	CASSLGGQGNYNEQFF
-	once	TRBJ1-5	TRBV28	TGTGCCAGCAGTTTAGGGGGCTCCGGTCAGCCCCAGCATTTT	CASSLGGSGQPQHF
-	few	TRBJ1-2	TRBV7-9	TGTGCCAGCAGCTTAGCGTGGACATCCTATGGCTACACCTTC	CASSLAWTSYGYTF